This passage covers 29 T cell receptor beta chains from one sample sequenced in a study of T cells in Graves' hyperthyroidism and ophthalmopathy (dated by TCRdb to the late 2010s). Receptor amplification or capture employed multiplex PCR. Sequencing was performed on an Illumina HiSeq 2000. The TCR beta CDR3 regions were amplified from the RNA transcripts. The first round of RT-PCR for the TCR CDR3 was performed with the HTBI primer set and the Qiagen OneStep RT-PCR kit. The raw public data were reprocessed by TCRdb itself: fastp quality trimming at Q25, MiXCR clonotype calling, in-frame beta chains only. Duplicate CDR3 protein sequences are folded into a single record with the most common DNA and genes. The sample table lists nearly 750,000 distinct CDR3 sequences, around 40% of them with a count of one. The ten top clones hold less than 40% of the sample. Sequencing was carried out using blood. These receptors originate from a woman aged 40 to 50 with Graves' hyperthyroidism.

This clonotype was picked up many times. The V call is TRBV14, the J call TRBJ2-5; a weak D match, TRBD2 (6 bases). The germline V gene encodes CDR1 SGHDN and CDR2 FVKESK. CDR3 length: 13 residues. V lost 9 bases and J 2 bases, leaving 13 bases between the germline ends. The CDR3 DNA reads TGTGCCAGTCGTCCGGGGGAGCAAGAGACCCAGTACTTC. It translates to CASRPGEQETQYF.

This clonotype has ten or more counts. The V gene is TRBV11-2, the J gene TRBJ1-4; D perhaps matches TRBD1 (6 bases). The V and J ends lost 5 bases and 4 bases respectively, with 17 bases between them. Germline-derived CDR1 and CDR2 are SGHAT and FQNNGV. The CDR3 runs to 16 residues. In nucleotides, the CDR3 is TGTGCCAGCAGCCGCAGAATGGACAGAAGTAATGAAAAACTGTTTTTT. This gives the protein CASSRRMDRSNEKLFF.

Notes on this clonotype: Germline and junction disagree at one end, which may indicate a read error. This rearrangement joins TRBV24-1 to TRBJ2-7; perhaps TRBD1 as D (6 bases). The CDR3 has 11 residues. Per the germline V gene, CDR1 is KGHDR and CDR2 is SFDVKD. CDR3 residues: CATSETGARHF. The CDR3 DNA sequence: TGTGCCACCAGTGAGACAGGAGCGAGGCACTTC.

The chain is built from TRBV24-1 and TRBJ1-1; no definite D call. The V gene's germline CDR1 is KGHDR and CDR2 SFDVKD. The CDR3 contains 13 residues. V was pared by 6 bases and J by 4 bases, with 11 bases between. DNA for the CDR3: TGTGCCACCAGTCAGATGGGCCTCACTGAAGCTTTCTTT. Amino acid sequence: CATSQMGLTEAFF.

This clonotype was observed at least ten times. V gene TRBV7-2 combines with J gene TRBJ2-7; 11 bases are shared with TRBD2. This CDR3 is built from 17 residues. V was pared by 5 bases and J by 4 bases, with 13 bases of the junction left unmatched. Germline V gene sequence: CDR1 SGHTA, CDR2 FQGNSA. The CDR3 nucleotides are TGTGCCAGCAGCCCGACTACTAGCGGGGGCCTTCCGTACGAGCAGTACTTC. Amino acids: CASSPTTSGGLPYEQYF. The whole variable domain, remainder taken from reference TRBV7-2 and TRBJ2-7, is GAGVSQSPSNKVTEKGKDVELRCDPISGHTALYWYRQSLGQGLEFLIYFQGNSAPDKSGLPSDRFSAERTGGSVSTLTIQRTQQEDSAVYLCASSPTTSGGLPYEQYFGPGTRLTVT.

This clonotype was recorded many times. The rearrangement links TRBV11-3 to TRBJ1-5, with D perhaps matching TRBD1 (6 bases). Trimming cost V 5 bases and J 2 bases, with 13 bases left between them. The CDR3 spans 15 residues. Germline V gives CDR1 SGHNT, CDR2 YENEEA. The CDR3 sequence is CASSRGTYGNQPQHF. DNA for the CDR3: TGTGCCAGCAGCCGAGGGACATACGGCAATCAGCCCCAGCATTTT. The full variable domain, rest sourced from reference TRBV11-3 and TRBJ1-5, is EAGVVQSPRYKIIEKKQPVAFWCNPISGHNTLYWYLQNLGQGPELLIRYENEEAVDDSQLPKDRFSAERLKGVDSTLKIQPAELGDSAVYLCASSRGTYGNQPQHFGDGTRLSIL.

In its sample, this clonotype was seen a few times. The chain combines TRBV6-1 with TRBJ2-7; D unresolved. Deletions cut 7 bases from V and 2 bases from J, with 12 bases between. The CDR3 spans 13 residues. CDR1 MNHNS and CDR2 SASEGT come from the germline V gene. The CDR3 DNA sequence: TGTGCCAGCACGGCCGGACGGACCTACGAGCAGTACTTC. This codes for CASTAGRTYEQYF.

J is TRBJ2-1 and V is TRBV14; D could derive from TRBD1 or TRBD2 (5 bases each). Trimming removed 4 bases from V and 3 bases from J, with 16 bases in between. This CDR3 has 16 residues. The V gene's germline CDR1 is SGHDN and CDR2 FVKESK. CDR3 region: CASSLGWDPYYNEQFF. CDR3 bases: TGTGCCAGCAGCCTAGGATGGGACCCTTACTACAATGAGCAGTTCTTC. The full variable domain, with the rest looked up from reference TRBV14 and TRBJ2-1, is EAGVTQFPSHSVIEKGQTVTLRCDPISGHDNLYWYRRVMGKEIKFLLHFVKESKQDESGMPNNRFLAERTGGTYSTLKVQPAELEDSGVYFCASSLGWDPYYNEQFFGPGTRLTVL.

This clonotype has more than one count but fewer than ten. The chain joins TRBV29-1 to TRBJ2-7; D is possibly TRBD2 (6 bases). Per the germline V gene, CDR1 is SQVTM and CDR2 is ANQGSEA. The CDR3 is 16 residues long. Trimming took off 6 bases at V and 3 bases at J, with 24 bases between the two ends. As DNA, the CDR3 is TGCAGCGTCTCGACCAACCAGGGAGCGGAGGGCTACGAGCAGTACTTC. Protein product: CSVSTNQGAEGYEQYF.

This clonotype occurred many times. This chain joins TRBV5-8 and TRBJ1-3; no firm D call. The CDR3 is made up of 14 amino acids. V gave up 0 bases and J gave up 0 bases, with 4 bases separating them. Germline V CDR1 and CDR2: SGHTS, YDEGEE. The CDR3 DNA reads as TGTGCCAGCAGCTTGGGTTACTCTGGAAACACCATATATTTT. This encodes CASSLGYSGNTIYF.

The chain has TRBV5-1 and TRBJ1-2, with D possibly being TRBD1 (6 bases). The germline V gene encodes CDR1 SGHRS and CDR2 YFSETQ. The CDR3 has 12 residues. The germline V and J ends were trimmed by 4 bases and 6 bases, with 10 bases remaining between them. The CDR3 DNA reads TGCGCCAGCAGCCCATACAGGGATGGCTACACCTTC. Amino acids: CASSPYRDGYTF.

To note about this clonotype: A much more abundant neighbour one base away suggests this may be a read error. The J gene is TRBJ1-3, the V gene TRBV20-1; D is unclear. Per the germline V gene, CDR1 is DFQATT and CDR2 is SNEGSKA (reference sequence). V gave up 3 bases and J gave up 2 bases, with 11 bases separating them. CDR3 length: 14 amino acids. The CDR3 nucleotides read TGCAGTGCTAGGGTGATTGGGCCTGGAAACACCATATATTTT. Its protein product is CSARVIGPGNTIYF.

J is TRBJ1-5 and V is TRBV10-3; TRBD1 matches 8 bases. Losses at the gene ends were 0 bases for V and 7 bases for J; bases not matched to a gene: 5. This CDR3 has 15 residues. Germline-derived CDR1 and CDR2 are ENHRY and SYGVKD. CDR3 loop: CAISESTGDNQPQHF. Here the CDR3 DNA reads TGTGCCATCAGTGAGTCGACAGGGGATAACCAGCCCCAGCATTTT.

CDR3 in DNA: TGTGCCAGCAGCCAATGGGACAGAGATCAGCCCCAGCATTTT. This sequence encodes CASSQWDRDQPQHF. This chain connects TRBV6-1 to TRBJ1-5; TRBD1 matches at 7 bases. Germline CDR1 MNHNS, CDR2 SASEGT. V shed 6 bases and J 5 bases; nucleotides not matched to a gene: 7. The CDR3 contains 14 residues.

This clonotype has ten or more counts. This chain links TRBV10-3 with TRBJ1-1; 10 bases fit TRBD1. V was pared by 4 bases and J by 1 base, with 9 bases of the junction left unmatched. The CDR3 has 17 amino acids. Per germline, CDR1 ENHRY and CDR2 SYGVKD. The CDR3 bases are TGTGCCATCAGTGGTCGGGCGACAGGGGGCAAGAACACTGAAGCTTTCTTT. Protein: CAISGRATGGKNTEAFF.

This clonotype was seen ten or more times. The V call is TRBV24-1, the J call TRBJ1-2; D not certain. Per germline, CDR1 KGHDR and CDR2 SFDVKD. CDR3 length: 12 amino acids. V shed 1 base and J shed 8 bases, with 7 bases lying between them. The CDR3 bases are TGTGCCACCAGTGATTTTTATAGAGGCTACACCTTC. Its translation is CATSDFYRGYTF.

This clonotype has more than one count but fewer than ten. One junction end does not reproduce the germline sequence, and a read error may be involved. The CDR3 sequence: CASSQVTGPNPRRF. CDR3 DNA: TGCGCCAGCAGCCAAGTTACGGGACCAAACCCTCGGCGCTTC. This chain uses TRBV4-3 with TRBJ1-2, with D perhaps TRBD1 (5 bases). This CDR3 comprises 14 residues. The germline V gene has CDR1 LGHNA and CDR2 YSLEER.

With respect to this clonotype: A clone one base away is much larger, so this may be a read error. V gene TRBV12-3 or TRBV12-4 combines with J gene TRBJ1-5, with 8 positions matching TRBD1. This CDR3 has 15 amino acids. After removal of 6 bases from V and 1 base from J, the junction contained 5 bases not matched to a gene. The CDR3 sequence: CASSTRQGSNQPQHF. In nucleotides, the CDR3 is TGTGCCAGCAGCACGCGACAGGGGAGCAATCAGCCCCAGCATTTT.

The chain joins TRBV10-3 to TRBJ1-1, with 11 bases lining up with TRBD1. CDR3 length: 17 residues. The germline CDR1 and CDR2 sequences are ENHRY and SYGVKD. Trimming at V came to 7 bases and at J to 0 bases, leaving 10 bases not matched to a gene. CDR3 in DNA: TGTGCCATCACCATAGATTGGGACAGGGGGATGAACACTGAAGCTTTCTTT. As protein: CAITIDWDRGMNTEAFF.

Note on this clonotype: This clone may be a read error of a much larger clone one base away. V is TRBV20-1 and J is TRBJ2-5; D may be TRBD1 or TRBD2 (5 bases each). There are 11 residues in the CDR3. V lost 6 bases to trimming and J lost 4 bases, with 9 bases between them. Germline loops: CDR1 DFQATT, CDR2 SNEGSKA (reference sequence). CDR3 sequence reads: CSAERGETQYF. In DNA, the CDR3 is TGCAGTGCGGAGAGGGGAGAGACCCAGTACTTC.

This clonotype has only a few counts. The genes are TRBV6-6 and TRBJ1-2; no clear D. Trimming pared 6 bases from V and 5 bases from J, leaving 22 bases between. CDR3 length: 16 amino acids. Germline CDR1 MNHNY, CDR2 SVGAGI (reference sequence). CDR3 DNA sequence: TGTGCCAGCAGATCACTGGACCGCACGCCGGGGTATGGCTACACCTTC. Its protein is CASRSLDRTPGYGYTF.

This clonotype showed up just a few times. The V gene is TRBV4-1, the J gene TRBJ1-6, with TRBD1 identical over 7 bases. Losses at the gene ends were 1 base for V and 6 bases for J; bases not matched to a gene: 6. This CDR3 has 16 amino acids. CDR1 MGHRA and CDR2 YSYEKL come from the germline V gene. The CDR3 region has the DNA TGCGCCAGCAGCCAAGGGCAGGGACAGCTTAATTCACCCCTCCACTTT. It encodes CASSQGQGQLNSPLHF.

There are many counts of this clonotype. V gene TRBV20-1 combines with J gene TRBJ2-5; D is possibly TRBD2 (6 bases). CDR3 length: 14 residues. Germline CDR1 and CDR2: DFQATT and SNEGSKA (reference sequence). The V end lost 0 bases, the J end lost 5 bases, and 13 bases lay between the germline ends. This CDR3 is CSARDGGGEETQYF. CDR3 nucleotides: TGCAGTGCTAGAGATGGAGGAGGGGAGGAGACCCAGTACTTC.

This clonotype appeared a few times. The rearrangement links TRBV12-3 or TRBV12-4 to TRBJ2-7; D unresolved. The V gene lost 3 bases and the J gene lost 0 bases, with 6 bases spanning the gap. This CDR3 spans 13 amino acids. CDR3 sequence (DNA): TGTGCCAGCAGTTTCCTGAGCTCCTACGAGCAGTACTTC. Amino acids: CASSFLSSYEQYF.

This clonotype was seen at least ten times. The chain employs TRBV29-1 and TRBJ2-7; D ambiguous. Trimming removed 8 bases from V and 0 bases from J, with 11 bases in between. CDR1 is SQVTM, CDR2 ANQGSEA, per germline. The CDR3 sequence is 12 residues long. The CDR3 DNA sequence: TGCAGCCTTCAAGGGTACTCCTACGAGCAGTACTTC. Encoded protein: CSLQGYSYEQYF.

The rearrangement joins TRBV7-9 to TRBJ1-2, with TRBD1 matching over 8 bases. J was trimmed by 7 bases and V by 5 bases; bases with no gene match: 6. The CDR3 is 13 residues long. Looked up from germline, CDR1 is SEHNR and CDR2 is FQNEAQ (reference sequence). Here the CDR3 DNA reads TGTGCCAGCAGCGCCCGACAGGGGATTGGCTACACCTTC. It yields the protein CASSARQGIGYTF.

This clonotype was observed a handful of times. This chain uses TRBV2 with TRBJ1-2; D remains unclear. Germline CDR1 is SNHLY and CDR2 is FYNNEI. Trimming left V 6 bases short and J 7 bases short, with 18 bases between. CDR3 length: 14 amino acids. The CDR3 DNA reads TGTGCCAGCAGCGCCGAAAGGGATGTCGGTGGCTACACCTTC. Protein product: CASSAERDVGGYTF.

This chain uses TRBV10-1 with TRBJ2-3; TRBD2 might be the D (6 bases). V shed 0 bases and J shed 5 bases, with 9 bases lying between them. This CDR3 comprises 14 residues. CDR1 WNHNN and CDR2 SYGVQD come from the germline V gene (reference sequence). The CDR3 coding sequence is TGCGCCAGCAGTGAGTCGCTAGCGATAGATACGCAGTATTTT. Amino acid sequence: CASSESLAIDTQYF.

This clonotype has a count of ten or more. V usage is TRBV29-1 and J usage is TRBJ2-7; D gene ambiguous. CDR1 is SQVTM and CDR2 is ANQGSEA in the germline V gene. V lost 7 bases to trimming and J lost 5 bases, with 12 bases between them. CDR3 length: 11 amino acids. CDR3 sequence: CSARVRDEQYF. CDR3 bases: TGCAGCGCACGAGTCCGGGACGAGCAGTACTTC.